This TCR beta chain comes out of a study of T cells in Graves' hyperthyroidism and ophthalmopathy. Amplified TCR beta CDR3 regions came from RNA transcripts. TCR CDR3 regions were first amplified by RT-PCR with HTBI primers. TCRdb re-derived calls from the multiplex PCR reads in MiXCR, one entry per CDR3 protein. This sample has over 250,000 distinct CDR3 sequences, with 22% found just once. V was cut by 1 base and J by 1 base, with 16 bases left in between. The CDR3 is made up of 17 amino acids. Germline assignment: CDR1 SGHAT and CDR2 FQNNGV. Roughly 10 ml of fresh peripheral blood supplied the PBMCs. In this sample, this clonotype turned up many times.

The sample consisted of blood. This sequence originates from a man aged 25-45 years with Graves' ophthalmopathy. The J gene is TRBJ1-1, the V gene TRBV11-2; tentative D call: TRBD1 (5 bases). CDR3 amino acids: CASSLAIFRGRNTEAFF. CDR3 DNA: TGTGCCAGCAGCTTAGCTATCTTCCGGGGGAGGAACACTGAAGCTTTCTTT.